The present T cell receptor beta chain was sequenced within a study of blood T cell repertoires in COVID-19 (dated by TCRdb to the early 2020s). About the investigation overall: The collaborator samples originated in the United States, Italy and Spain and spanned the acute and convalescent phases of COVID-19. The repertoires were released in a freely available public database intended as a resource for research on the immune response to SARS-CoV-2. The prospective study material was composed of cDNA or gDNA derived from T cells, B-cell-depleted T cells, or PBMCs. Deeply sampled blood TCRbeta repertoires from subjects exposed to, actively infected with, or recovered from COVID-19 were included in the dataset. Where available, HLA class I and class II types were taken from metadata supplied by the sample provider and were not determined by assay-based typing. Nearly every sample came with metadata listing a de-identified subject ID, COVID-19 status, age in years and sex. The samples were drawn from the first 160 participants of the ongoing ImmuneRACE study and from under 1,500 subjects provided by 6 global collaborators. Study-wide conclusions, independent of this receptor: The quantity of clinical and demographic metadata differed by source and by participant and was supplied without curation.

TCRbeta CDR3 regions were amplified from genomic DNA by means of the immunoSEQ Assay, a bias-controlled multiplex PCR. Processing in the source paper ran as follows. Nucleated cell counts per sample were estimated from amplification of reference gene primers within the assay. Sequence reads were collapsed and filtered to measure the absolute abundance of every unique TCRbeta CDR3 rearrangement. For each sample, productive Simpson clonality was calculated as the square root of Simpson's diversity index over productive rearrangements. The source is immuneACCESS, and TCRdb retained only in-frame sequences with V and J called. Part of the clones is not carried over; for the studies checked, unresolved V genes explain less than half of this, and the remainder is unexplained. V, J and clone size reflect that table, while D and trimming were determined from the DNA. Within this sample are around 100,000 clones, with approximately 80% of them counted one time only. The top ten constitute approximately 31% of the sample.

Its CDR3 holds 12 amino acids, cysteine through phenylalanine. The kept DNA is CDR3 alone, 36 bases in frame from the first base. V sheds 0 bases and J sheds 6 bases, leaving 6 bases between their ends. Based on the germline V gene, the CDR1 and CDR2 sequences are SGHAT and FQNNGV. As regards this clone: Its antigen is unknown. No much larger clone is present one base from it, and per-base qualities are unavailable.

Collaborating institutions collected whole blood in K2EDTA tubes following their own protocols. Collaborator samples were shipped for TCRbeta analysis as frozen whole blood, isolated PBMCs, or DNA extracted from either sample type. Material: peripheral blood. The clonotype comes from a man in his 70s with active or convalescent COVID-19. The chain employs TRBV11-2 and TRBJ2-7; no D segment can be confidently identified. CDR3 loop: CASSLDTAEQYF. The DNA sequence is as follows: TGTGCCAGCAGCTTAGATACAGCCGAGCAGTACTTC.